A single sample gave rise to the 30 T cell receptor beta chains below, sequenced in a study of T cell responses to AZD1222 COVID-19 vaccine. TCRdb keeps only in-frame clones here, not all; method: immunoSEQ multiplex PCR. The repertoire holds 120,000 to 150,000 clones, about nine tenths seen once, with about 1.9% in the top ten. Sequenced material: peripheral blood, taken 28 days after the second AZD1222 dose. The receptors were gathered from an adult who received the AZD1222 COVID-19 vaccine.

The V call is TRBV3-1 (or the pseudogene TRBV3-2), the J call TRBJ2-7; 7 bases line up with TRBD1. CDR3 size: 15 residues. The junction had 8 bases not matched to a gene; V was cut back by 2 bases and J by 4 bases. Looked up from germline, CDR1 is LGHDT and CDR2 is YNNKEL (reference sequence). CDR3 region: CASSQRGQGQYEQYF. The DNA of the CDR3 is TGTGCCAGCAGCCAAAGGGGGCAGGGTCAGTACGAGCAGTACTTC.

V gene TRBV9 combines with J gene TRBJ1-2, with 7 bases aligning to TRBD1. Germline V gene data show CDR1 as SGDLS and CDR2 as YYNGEE. The CDR3 sequence is 14 residues long. V dropped 0 bases and J dropped 4; count of bases not matched to a gene: 3. The CDR3 loop is CASSVAGGGYGYTF. CDR3 nucleotide sequence: TGTGCCAGCAGCGTAGCAGGGGGTGGCTATGGCTACACCTTC.

This clone was recorded once. The V gene is TRBV18, the J gene TRBJ2-3; D not certain. Looked up from germline, CDR1 is KGHSH and CDR2 is LQKENI. The V gene lost 6 bases and the J gene lost 3 bases, with 13 bases spanning the gap. The CDR3 covers 14 residues. The CDR3: CASSPPTRTDTQYF. CDR3 nucleotides: TGTGCCAGCTCGCCTCCGACCCGTACAGATACGCAGTATTTT.

J is TRBJ2-7 and V is TRBV2, with 8 bases identical to TRBD2. This CDR3 spans 14 amino acids. Germline trimming cut 4 bases from V and 6 bases from J; bases unmatched to any gene: 8. Germline CDR1 and CDR2: SNHLY and FYNNEI. For the CDR3, the DNA is TGTGCCAGCAGTGTTGCGAGCGGGAGTCCCGAGCAGTACTTC. Translated, it gives CASSVASGSPEQYF.

The chain recombines TRBV9 with TRBJ2-5; 7 bases map to TRBD1. CDR1 is SGDLS, CDR2 YYNGEE, per germline. CDR3 size: 14 residues. Losses at the gene ends were 3 bases for V and 1 base for J; bases not matched to a gene: 3. The chain's CDR3 is CASSADRVQETQYF. In DNA, the CDR3 is TGTGCCAGCAGCGCAGACAGGGTCCAAGAGACCCAGTACTTC. The full variable domain, in which reference TRBV9 and TRBJ2-5 provide the parts outside the CDR3, is DSGVTQTPKHLITATGQRVTLRCSPRSGDLSVYWYQQSLDQGLQFLIQYYNGEERAKGNILERFSAQQFPDLHSELNLSSLELGDSALYFCASSADRVQETQYFGPGTRLLVL.

The rearrangement joins TRBV7-2 to TRBJ1-1; 7 nucleotides agree with TRBD1. CDR1 and CDR2 from the germline V gene are SGHTA and FQGNSA. This CDR3 spans 15 amino acids. Losses at the gene ends were 0 bases for V and 3 bases for J; bases not matched to a gene: 4. This chain's CDR3 is CASSLANRGDTEAFF. Here the CDR3 DNA reads TGTGCCAGCAGCTTAGCGAACAGGGGAGACACTGAAGCTTTCTTT. Based on the CDR3 plus reference TRBV7-2 and TRBJ1-1, the full variable domain is GAGVSQSPSNKVTEKGKDVELRCDPISGHTALYWYRQSLGQGLEFLIYFQGNSAPDKSGLPSDRFSAERTGGSVSTLTIQRTQQEDSAVYLCASSLANRGDTEAFFGQGTRLTVV.

This chain links TRBV11-2 with TRBJ2-5, with TRBD2 matching over 7 bases. Germline CDR1 is SGHAT and CDR2 is FQNNGV. V was pared by 5 bases and J by 5 bases, with 11 bases of the junction left unmatched. CDR3 size: 15 residues. Here the CDR3 reads CASSLAGVRWETQYF. Here the CDR3 DNA reads TGTGCCAGCAGCCTGGCGGGAGTGAGATGGGAGACCCAGTACTTC.

This clone came up once. This chain uses TRBV5-1 with TRBJ1-2; 8 nucleotides align to TRBD1. This CDR3 region has 16 residues. From germline, CDR1 is SGHRS and CDR2 YFSETQ. V lost 0 bases to trimming and J lost 4 bases; unmatched junction nucleotides: 8. The CDR3 sequence: CASSLASNRGSYGYTF. CDR3 bases: TGCGCCAGCAGCTTGGCCTCGAACAGGGGGTCCTATGGCTACACCTTC.

The chain is built from TRBV7-9 and TRBJ1-1; the match to TRBD1 covers 7 bases. In germline, CDR1 is SEHNR, CDR2 FQNEAQ (reference sequence). V lost 1 base and J lost 9; bases outside the gene matches: 5. CDR3 size: 13 residues. CDR3 protein: CASSLEGAGKAFF. CDR3 coding DNA: TGTGCCAGCAGCTTAGAGGGGGCGGGCAAAGCTTTCTTT.

The gene calls are TRBV5-8 and TRBJ1-4; a possible D gene is TRBD1 (5 bases). This CDR3 has 15 amino acids. Germline V lookup: CDR1 SGHTS, CDR2 YDEGEE. With 3 bases removed from V and 4 bases from J, the gap between germline ends came to 13 bases. The CDR3 reads CASSWETAINEKLFF. For the CDR3, the DNA is TGTGCCAGCAGCTGGGAGACAGCTATTAATGAAAAACTGTTTTTT. The whole variable domain, filled in from reference TRBV5-8 and TRBJ1-4, reads EAGVTQSPTHLIKTRGQQATLRCSPISGHTSVYWYQQALGLGLQFLLWYDEGEERNRGNFPPRFSGRQFPNYSSELNVNALELEDSALYLCASSWETAINEKLFFGSGTQLSVL.

CDR3 sequence (DNA): TGTGCCAGCAGCCCCGGGACATTCGAGCAGTACTTC. It translates to CASSPGTFEQYF. The V and J genes are TRBV4-2 and TRBJ2-7; maybe TRBD1 (6 bases). This CDR3 has 12 residues. Germline V gene lookup returns CDR1 LGHNA and CDR2 YNFKEQ. Trimming cost V 4 bases and J 6 bases, with 10 bases left between them.

The genes are TRBV12-3 or TRBV12-4 and TRBJ1-1; TRBD1 might be the D (5 bases). V lost 5 bases to trimming and J lost 6 bases, with 13 bases between them. The CDR3 is made up of 13 amino acids. In DNA, the CDR3 is TGTGCCAGCAGTCCCAGGGTCGGGGCTGAAGCTTTCTTT. Amino acid sequence: CASSPRVGAEAFF.

The chain is built from TRBV7-8 and TRBJ1-1; D is unresolved. The CDR3 is 13 residues long. V lost 5 bases to trimming and J lost 10 bases, with 17 bases between them. The germline gives CDR1 SGHVS, CDR2 FQNEAQ. CDR3 residues: CASSPRRQSGAFF. The CDR3 DNA reads as TGTGCCAGCAGCCCACGTAGGCAGTCGGGAGCTTTCTTT.

The chain uses TRBV7-9 and TRBJ2-3; D may be TRBD2 (6 bases). The CDR3 totals 15 residues. Trimming took off 7 bases at V and 5 bases at J, with 19 bases between the two ends. The V gene's germline CDR1 is SEHNR and CDR2 FQNEAQ (reference sequence). The CDR3 DNA follows: TGTGCCAGCACTCCCAACGGCGGGATGGGAGATACGCAGTATTTT. Amino acids: CASTPNGGMGDTQYF.

The chain has TRBV5-1 and TRBJ1-2, with D perhaps TRBD1 (6 bases). The germline V and J ends were trimmed by 3 bases and 0 bases, with 15 bases remaining between them. Germline lookup yields CDR1 SGHRS and CDR2 YFSETQ. This CDR3 has 16 residues. In DNA, the CDR3 is TGCGCCAGCAGCTCGATTACAGGGCCCTCTAACTATGGCTACACCTTC. Its translation: CASSSITGPSNYGYTF.

This chain joins TRBV30 and TRBJ1-3, with D perhaps TRBD1 (6 bases). In germline, CDR1 is GTSNPN, CDR2 SVGIG (reference sequence). CDR3 size: 13 residues. The V and J ends lost 5 bases and 4 bases respectively, with 12 bases between them. The CDR3 protein is CAWDRLRGNTIYF. CDR3 DNA sequence: TGTGCCTGGGACAGGTTGAGAGGAAACACCATATATTTT.

The V gene is TRBV5-1, the J gene TRBJ1-5, with unresolved D. V was shortened by 4 bases and J by 1 base, with 15 bases between the two germline ends. From germline, CDR1 is SGHRS and CDR2 YFSETQ. This CDR3 has 16 residues. The DNA for the CDR3 is TGCGCCAGCAGCCCAGGCGCGGGTGTGAGCAATCAGCCCCAGCATTTT. Translation: CASSPGAGVSNQPQHF.

This chain links TRBV18 with TRBJ1-1; 7 positions agree with TRBD1. CDR3 length: 16 residues. The germline V gene encodes CDR1 KGHSH and CDR2 LQKENI. With 3 bases clipped from V and 0 bases from J, the junction kept 7 bases outside the gene matches. The CDR3 sequence is CASSPDRDLMNTEAFF. CDR3 in DNA: TGTGCCAGCTCACCCGACAGGGACTTGATGAACACTGAAGCTTTCTTT.

The chain combines TRBV28 with TRBJ2-7, with D possibly being TRBD2 (5 bases). Germline CDR1 is MDHEN and CDR2 is SYDVKM. Deletions cut 1 base from V and 6 bases from J, with 10 bases between. This CDR3 has 13 amino acids. The CDR3 spells CASSLSGGSEQYF. Here the CDR3 DNA reads TGTGCCAGCAGTTTATCTGGTGGGAGCGAGCAGTACTTC.

The rearrangement uses TRBV5-1 and TRBJ1-4, with a tentative D call TRBD1 (6 bases). The germline V gene encodes CDR1 SGHRS and CDR2 YFSETQ. The V and J ends lost 0 bases and 8 bases respectively, with 14 bases between them. CDR3 length: 15 amino acids. The DNA for the CDR3 is TGCGCCAGCAGCTTGGGGCGCAGGGGTCCCGAAAAACTGTTTTTT. As protein: CASSLGRRGPEKLFF.

V gene TRBV27 combines with J gene TRBJ1-2; 8 nucleotides line up with TRBD1. The CDR3 is 14 residues long. Trimming removed 6 bases from V and 8 bases from J; junction bases left unmatched: 11. Germline V CDR1 and CDR2: MNHEY, SMNVEV (reference sequence). The chain's CDR3 is CASSVRRGLRGYTF. The CDR3 DNA sequence: TGTGCCAGCAGCGTCCGCAGGGGGCTTCGAGGCTACACCTTC.

This sequence joins TRBV24-1 and TRBJ2-3; a possible D gene is TRBD1 (6 bases). Looked up from germline, CDR1 is KGHDR and CDR2 is SFDVKD. There are 15 residues in the CDR3. Trimming left V 2 bases short and J 2 bases short, with 10 bases between. CDR3 residues: CATSDSTGNTDTQYF. The CDR3 DNA is TGTGCCACCAGTGATTCTACAGGGAACACAGATACGCAGTATTTT.

The chain combines TRBV6-5 with TRBJ1-1; 7 bases are shared with TRBD1. Looked up from germline, CDR1 is MNHEY and CDR2 is SVGAGI. The CDR3 length is 15 residues. V lost 5 bases and J lost 1; bases outside the gene matches: 7. The CDR3 spells CASSTSRTGNTEAFF. The DNA for the CDR3 is TGTGCCAGCAGTACCTCCCGGACAGGGAACACTGAAGCTTTCTTT.

The genes are TRBV10-1 and TRBJ2-3; D remains unclear. The CDR3 sequence is 15 residues long. V was clipped by 0 bases and J by 2 bases, with 9 bases between them. Germline CDR1 is WNHNN and CDR2 is SYGVQD (reference sequence). The CDR3 sequence is CASSESGTYTDTQYF. The CDR3 nucleotides are TGCGCCAGCAGTGAGTCGGGTACTTACACAGATACGCAGTATTTT.

This clone has a single count. The chain couples TRBV18 to TRBJ1-1; D remains ambiguous. The CDR3 is 16 amino acids. The V end lost 8 bases, the J end lost 1 base, and 20 bases lay between the germline ends. Germline V lookup: CDR1 KGHSH, CDR2 LQKENI. The DNA for the CDR3 is TGTGCCAGCAAGGAGAATCCAACCTCGCCGAACACTGAAGCTTTCTTT. It codes for CASKENPTSPNTEAFF.

The chain carries TRBV5-4 and TRBJ1-1, with D possibly being TRBD1 (5 bases). Germline lookup yields CDR1 SGHNT and CDR2 YYREEE (reference sequence). The CDR3 covers 16 residues. V lost 0 bases and J lost 2, with 14 bases in between. The CDR3 is CASSLEAGGGNTEAFF. The CDR3 nucleotides read TGTGCCAGCAGCTTGGAGGCAGGCGGGGGAAACACTGAAGCTTTCTTT.

The V gene is TRBV6-5, the J gene TRBJ2-2; 9 nucleotides line up with TRBD2. V lost 4 bases and J lost 4; bases outside the gene matches: 7. The CDR3 extends over 16 amino acids. The germline V gene has CDR1 MNHEY and CDR2 SVGAGI. Here the CDR3 DNA reads TGTGCCAGCAGTTTACTAGCGGGCCGTGGCACCGGGGAGCTGTTTTTT. Protein product: CASSLLAGRGTGELFF.

V gene TRBV15 combines with J gene TRBJ1-5; D uncertain. CDR3 length equals 15 residues. Germline loops: CDR1 LNHNV, CDR2 YYDKDF (reference sequence). V gave up 1 base and J gave up 2 bases, with 9 bases separating them. CDR3 bases: TGTGCCACCAGCAGAGGGCGGGGTCGCAATCAGCCCCAGCATTTT. Translating it yields CATSRGRGRNQPQHF.

The chain joins TRBV2 to TRBJ2-2; 7 positions match TRBD2. This CDR3 has 15 residues. The germline V gene encodes CDR1 SNHLY and CDR2 FYNNEI. Losses at the gene ends were 4 bases for V and 5 bases for J; bases not matched to a gene: 7. This CDR3 reads CASSGEGSQTGELFF. The CDR3 DNA reads as TGTGCCAGCAGTGGGGAGGGATCCCAAACCGGGGAGCTGTTTTTT. The full variable domain, completed using reference TRBV2 and TRBJ2-2, is EPEVTQTPSHQVTQMGQEVILRCVPISNHLYFYWYRQILGQKVEFLVSFYNNEISEKSEIFDDQFSVERPDGSNFTLKIRSTKLEDSAMYFCASSGEGSQTGELFFGEGSRLTVL.

This sequence joins TRBV5-1 and TRBJ1-2; D gene ambiguous. V lost 0 bases and J 0 bases, leaving 9 bases between the germline ends. Germline CDR1 is SGHRS and CDR2 is YFSETQ. This CDR3 is 15 amino acids long. CDR3 nucleotides: TGCGCCAGCAGCTTGGCCACACTTACTAACTATGGCTACACCTTC. It encodes CASSLATLTNYGYTF.